This T cell receptor (beta chain) is from a study of T cell responses to AZD1222 COVID-19 vaccine. The protocol was immunoSEQ multiplex PCR, while the TCRdb copy is restricted to in-frame clones and leaves out a portion. The repertoire consists of approximately 120,000 clones, with about nine tenths occurring once and the leading ten covering about 5%. As to this clone: Its antigen is undetermined.

Findings of the study overall: Repertoires were obtained solely post-peak T cell response.

This sample comprised peripheral blood, obtained on day 0 of AZD1222 vaccination. The TCR sequence derives from an adult in good health.

CDR3 coding DNA: TGTGCCAGCAGTTCCTTCGGACAGGGCGGAGATAATTCACCCCTCCACTTT. Its translation is CASSSFGQGGDNSPLHF. The chain joins TRBV28 to TRBJ1-6, with 8 bases aligning to TRBD1. Per the germline V gene, CDR1 is MDHEN and CDR2 is SYDVKM. V lost 4 bases to trimming and J lost 5 bases; unmatched junction nucleotides: 10. The CDR3 is 17 amino acids.